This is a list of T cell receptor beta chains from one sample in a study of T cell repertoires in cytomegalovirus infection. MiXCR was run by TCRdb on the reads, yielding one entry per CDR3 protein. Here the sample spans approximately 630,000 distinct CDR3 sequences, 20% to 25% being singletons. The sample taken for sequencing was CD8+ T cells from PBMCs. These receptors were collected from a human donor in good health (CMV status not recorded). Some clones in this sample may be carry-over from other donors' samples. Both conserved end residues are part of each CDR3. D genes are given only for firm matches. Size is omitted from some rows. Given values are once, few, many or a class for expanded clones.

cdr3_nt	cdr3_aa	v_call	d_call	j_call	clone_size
TGCAGTGCTAGAGATTCTGGCGCGATTATGCCAGATACGCAGTATTTT	CSARDSGAIMPDTQYF	TRBV20-1	.	TRBJ2-3	.
TGCGCCAGCAGCCCTCAACCCTCCGGACTAGCGGGGGGAGCAGATACGCAGTATTTT	CASSPQPSGLAGGADTQYF	TRBV4-3	TRBD2	TRBJ2-3	.
TGTGCCAGCAGCTTACGCGGACTAGCAAGGTTAGGCGCAGATACGCAGTATTTT	CASSLRGLARLGADTQYF	TRBV7-8	TRBD2	TRBJ2-3	.
TGTGCCAGCACCCCTTGGGACTGGGGGCGGGATAATGGCTACACCTTC	CASTPWDWGRDNGYTF	TRBV7-2	.	TRBJ1-2	few
TGTGCCAGCAGCGTAGGTACCGGACAGCCCCAGCATTTT	CASSVGTGQPQHF	TRBV9	.	TRBJ1-5	.
TGTGCCAGCAAGGACAAATCCACACCCCTCCACTTT	CASKDKSTPLHF	TRBV28	.	TRBJ1-6	few
TGTGCCACCAGCAGAGAGGGGACTTATCCTCCCCCGTACGAGCAGTACTTC	CATSREGTYPPPYEQYF	TRBV15	.	TRBJ2-7	few
TGTGCCACCGGGACTAGCGGGGGTTCCTACGAGCAGTACTTC	CATGTSGGSYEQYF	TRBV6-6	TRBD2	TRBJ2-7	.
TGTGCCAGCAGTGACTGGGGGACCAATCAGCCCCAGCATTTT	CASSDWGTNQPQHF	TRBV6-4	.	TRBJ1-5	many
TGTGCCAGCGCCGACAATGAGCAGTTCTTC	CASADNEQFF	TRBV6-2/TRBV6-3	.	TRBJ2-1	.
TGTGCCAGCAGCCCCCGGGGGTCAGCTAACTATGGCTACACCTTC	CASSPRGSANYGYTF	TRBV7-6	.	TRBJ1-2	many
TGTGCCAGCAGTGACAGGGGGCGCGGTGAGACCCAGTACTTC	CASSDRGRGETQYF	TRBV2	TRBD1	TRBJ2-5	.
TGTGCCAGCAGCGTATCAGGGGGGGGTGGGCAGTTCTTC	CASSVSGGGGQFF	TRBV9	.	TRBJ2-1	.
TGCGCCAGCAGCGGATATAGCCGGGAGCCCTACAATGAGCAGTTCTTC	CASSGYSREPYNEQFF	TRBV5-1	.	TRBJ2-1	.
TGTGCCAGCAGCCATCCCGGGACAGGGTACTACAATGAGCAGTTCTTC	CASSHPGTGYYNEQFF	TRBV14	TRBD1	TRBJ2-1	many
TGTGCCAGTCTGACCGAGTACACTGAAGCTTTCTTT	CASLTEYTEAFF	TRBV2	.	TRBJ1-1	.
TGTGCCAGCAGCAACCCCTTGACAGGGGCCAGCACAGATACGCAGTATTTT	CASSNPLTGASTDTQYF	TRBV7-6	TRBD1	TRBJ2-3	many
TGTGCCAGCAGCCCGCCGGACAGGGCGGACACTGAAGCTTTCTTT	CASSPPDRADTEAFF	TRBV7-3	TRBD1	TRBJ1-1	.
TGTGCCAGCAGCTTAGGTTACAGACTTTTCTCCTACAATGAGCAGTTCTTC	CASSLGYRLFSYNEQFF	TRBV7-9	.	TRBJ2-1	many
TGTGCCAGCACCAACAGCTACGAGCAGTACTTC	CASTNSYEQYF	TRBV6-1	.	TRBJ2-7	few
TGTGCCAGCAGCCCCAAGGATGACTATGGCTACACCTTC	CASSPKDDYGYTF	TRBV7-2	.	TRBJ1-2	many
TGTGCCAGCCTTCCCGGGACAGGGGAAGAGACCCAGTACTTC	CASLPGTGEETQYF	TRBV28	TRBD1	TRBJ2-5	.
TGTGCCAGCAGTTGGGGACAGGGGAACACCGGGGAGCTGTTTTTT	CASSWGQGNTGELFF	TRBV7-9	TRBD1	TRBJ2-2	many
TGTGCCAGCAGTGGGGGGCCCCTTTCCTACAATGAGCAGTTCTTC	CASSGGPLSYNEQFF	TRBV7-2	.	TRBJ2-1	many
TGTGCCACCAGTGATTTGCAATCGGGACAGGTCGATTCTAGCGATGAGCAGTTCTTC	CATSDLQSGQVDSSDEQFF	TRBV24-1	TRBD1	TRBJ2-1	few
TGCAGTGCTAGAGATCGGACACTTACCTACGAGCAGTACTTC	CSARDRTLTYEQYF	TRBV20-1	.	TRBJ2-7	.
TGTGCCAGCAGCTTCCAGCGGGGGAGAAATGAGCAGTTCTTC	CASSFQRGRNEQFF	TRBV13	TRBD2	TRBJ2-1	.
TGTGCCACCCACAGGGGTAACACTGAAGCTTTCTTT	CATHRGNTEAFF	TRBV19	TRBD1	TRBJ1-1	many
TGCAGCGTTGCCCCCGCCCGGACAGGGGGTCGAAATGAGCAGTTCTTC	CSVAPARTGGRNEQFF	TRBV29-1	TRBD1	TRBJ2-1	.
TGTGCCAGTAGTATGGGGGGGGCCGGCACTGAAGCTTTCTTT	CASSMGGAGTEAFF	TRBV19	.	TRBJ1-1	once
TGTGCCATCAGTCCGGCCACAGGGGTAAACACTGAAGCTTTCTTT	CAISPATGVNTEAFF	TRBV10-3	TRBD1	TRBJ1-1	.
TGTGCCAGCAGTTTCATAGGGCAGGGGAACAATGAGCAGTTCTTC	CASSFIGQGNNEQFF	TRBV27	.	TRBJ2-1	few
TGTGCCAGCAGCTTTACCCCGGACAGAGCAAGGACCGGGGAGCTGTTTTTT	CASSFTPDRARTGELFF	TRBV7-2	.	TRBJ2-2	few
TGTGCCAGCAGCCAAGGGGGAACGAACACTGAAGCTTTCTTT	CASSQGGTNTEAFF	TRBV5-3	.	TRBJ1-1	.
TGTGCCAGCAGTTTCCAGGGGCCACCCTATGGCTACACCTTC	CASSFQGPPYGYTF	TRBV27	.	TRBJ1-2	many
TGTGCCAGCAGTTACGCGCTAGCGGGTCGCATCTACGAGCAGTACTTC	CASSYALAGRIYEQYF	TRBV6-2/TRBV6-3	TRBD2	TRBJ2-7	.
TGTGCCACTCGGCCGGAGAACACTGAAGCTTTCTTT	CATRPENTEAFF	TRBV6-6	.	TRBJ1-1	few
TGTGCCAGCAGCCTCCGGGACCAACCCTACGAGCAGTACTTC	CASSLRDQPYEQYF	TRBV13	.	TRBJ2-7	few
TGTGCCAGCAGTCCTCTGGACAACTCCTACGAGCAGTACTTC	CASSPLDNSYEQYF	TRBV28	.	TRBJ2-7	few
TGTGCCAGCAGCCGGGCCGGGGGCCAAGAGACCCAGTACTTC	CASSRAGGQETQYF	TRBV14	.	TRBJ2-5	.
TGTGCCAGCAGCCGGGACAGGGACTATGGCTACACCTTC	CASSRDRDYGYTF	TRBV6-2/TRBV6-3	TRBD1	TRBJ1-2	few
TGTGCCACCAAGGACGACAGTGGCTACACCTTC	CATKDDSGYTF	TRBV12-3/TRBV12-4	.	TRBJ1-2	.
TGTGCCAGCAGCCAAGAGGGGATGCTAGCGGGGGCGAATGAGCAGTTCTTC	CASSQEGMLAGANEQFF	TRBV14	TRBD2	TRBJ2-1	.
TGCAGCGTTTTCCCGGGACAGGGAATAAAGGCTTTCTTT	CSVFPGQGIKAFF	TRBV29-1	TRBD1	TRBJ1-1	.
TGTGCCAGCAGCTATGTCCCGGGACTAGCGGGGGGTGGTAATGAGCAGTTCTTC	CASSYVPGLAGGGNEQFF	TRBV7-6	TRBD2	TRBJ2-1	many
TGCAGCGACCTAGCGGGTAATTCGGATGAGCAGTTCTTC	CSDLAGNSDEQFF	TRBV29-1	TRBD2	TRBJ2-1	.
TGTGCCAGCAGTTACTCCGGGACAGGGAAGGGGACTGAAGCTTTCTTT	CASSYSGTGKGTEAFF	TRBV6-5	TRBD1	TRBJ1-1	many
TGTGCCAGCAGCTTAGCATCGGAGTCCTACGAGCAGTACTTC	CASSLASESYEQYF	TRBV7-6	.	TRBJ2-7	few
TGTGCCAGCAGCTCCTCAACTACGATCGGCGAGCAGTACTTC	CASSSSTTIGEQYF	TRBV7-9	.	TRBJ2-7	few
TGCAGTGCTAGTGGGACAGGGAGAATAATCGAGCAGTACTTC	CSASGTGRIIEQYF	TRBV20-1	TRBD1	TRBJ2-7	.
TGCAGCGCTGTTGGAGGGTTGAACACTGAAGCTTTCTTT	CSAVGGLNTEAFF	TRBV29-1	.	TRBJ1-1	.
TGTGCCACCACTGACGGCGGGGGAATCCCAGATACGCAGTATTTT	CATTDGGGIPDTQYF	TRBV6-2/TRBV6-3	TRBD2	TRBJ2-3	few
TGTGCCAGCAGCTTAAACTCCCTCACTGAAGCTTTCTTT	CASSLNSLTEAFF	TRBV7-3	.	TRBJ1-1	many
TGTGCCAGCAGACATCAGGGTCCGCTAAGCTCCTACAATGAGCAGTTCTTC	CASRHQGPLSSYNEQFF	TRBV6-8	.	TRBJ2-1	.
TGTGCCAGCAGCTTATCGGGGCGATTTCGGTACAATGAGCAGTTCTTC	CASSLSGRFRYNEQFF	TRBV7-9	.	TRBJ2-1	.